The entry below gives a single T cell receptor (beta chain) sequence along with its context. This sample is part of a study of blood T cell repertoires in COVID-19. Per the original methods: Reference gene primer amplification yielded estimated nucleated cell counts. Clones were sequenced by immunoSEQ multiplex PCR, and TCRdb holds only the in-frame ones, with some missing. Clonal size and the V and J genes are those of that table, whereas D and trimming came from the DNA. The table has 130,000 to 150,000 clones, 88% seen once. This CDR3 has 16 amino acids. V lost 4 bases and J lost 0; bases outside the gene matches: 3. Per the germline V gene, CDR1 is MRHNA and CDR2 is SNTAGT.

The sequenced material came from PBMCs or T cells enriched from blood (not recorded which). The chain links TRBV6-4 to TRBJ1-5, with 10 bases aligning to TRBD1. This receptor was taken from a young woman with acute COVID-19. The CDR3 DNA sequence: TGTGCCAGCAGTGTTGGACAGGGGGATAGCAATCAGCCCCAGCATTTT. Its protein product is CASSVGQGDSNQPQHF.